Below are 2 T cell receptor beta chains sequenced from a single sample in a study of blood T cells in healthy people across ages. The authors ran a second PCR of about 6 to 11 cycles using a sample-barcoded 5' primer and a J-beta primer mix. Each CDR3 protein gets one entry after TCRdb re-called the 5' RACE reads with MiXCR. This sample has some 1.8 million distinct CDR3 sequences, with about two fifths found just once. Material: blood. These receptors were taken from a human donor in good health.

J is TRBJ1-4 and V is TRBV7-2; 8 bases align to TRBD1. The CDR3 extends over 14 amino acids. V lost 7 bases, J lost 7 bases, and 8 bases stayed unmatched. In germline, CDR1 is SGHTA, CDR2 FQGNSA. The CDR3 sequence: CASTLTGGGEKLFF. The CDR3 DNA reads as TGTGCCAGCACCCTAACAGGGGGTGGTGAAAAACTGTTTTTT.

The count of this clonotype is one. The V call is TRBV12-3 or TRBV12-4, the J call TRBJ1-2; TRBD1 matches at 12 bases. V lost 5 bases to trimming and J lost 7 bases; unmatched junction nucleotides: 8. The CDR3 contains 15 residues. CDR3 DNA sequence: TGTGCCAGCAGTCCGCGGGACAGGGGGCGTGGTGGCTACACCTTC. This codes for CASSPRDRGRGGYTF.